What follows describes a single TCR beta chain. Which antigen it targets is not known. Sequencing was carried out with an Illumina HiSeq 2000. TCR beta cDNA libraries were prepared using 5'RACE template switching, which introduced a universal primer site and unique molecular identifiers. cDNA synthesis was primed from the TCR beta constant segment, followed by two successive PCR amplification steps. The authors' analysis ran thus. MIGEC handled demultiplexing of the reads and grouping by UMI, while MiTCR was used to assemble and quantify clonotypes. To remove erroneous sequences, TCR cDNA sequences were retained only when supported by two or more reads. The tcR package was used for downstream repertoire analysis, and clonotypes were matched between fractions using CDR3 nucleotide sequence together with V segment. VDJmatch was used to annotate antigen specificity against VDJdb, with one amino acid substitution in CDR3 permitted. TCRdb reprocessed the reads and lists each CDR3 protein sequence as a single entry, with no DNA. V and J calls and clone size were set by TCRdb, not the authors. The table kept for this sample lists about 150,000 distinct CDR3 sequences. The ten top clones hold over 20% of the sample.

CDR1 is given as SGDLS and CDR2 as YYNGEE, both from the germline V gene. The CDR3 goes from the cysteine to the phenylalanine over 16 residues. The protein alone is recorded here. This entry comes from a study of T cells expressing NK-cell markers (dated by TCRdb to the early 2020s). About the study as a whole: Eight or nine donors provided sorted CD3+CD56+NKG2C+, CD3+CD56+NKG2C- and CD3+CD56-NKG2C+ T-cell subsets, whose TCR beta-chain repertoires were profiled. Among the eight sequenced donors, seven were HCMV-seropositive and one was HCMV-seronegative. The study sequenced eight donors, all healthy volunteers chosen at random: three men and five women. Libraries were sequenced as 2 x 150 bp reads on Illumina HiSeq 2000/2500, MiSeq or NextSeq. Results and caveats for the whole study, not just this receptor: Those dominant clonotypes were again the most abundant among CD3+CD56-NKG2C+ cells in a few donors, at about 28.3-60.1%. It remained unclear whether the expanded NKG2C-expressing T cell clones were specific for HCMV antigens. In roughly 6 donors, the dominant CD3+CD56+NKG2C+ clonotypes were among the top 10 CD8+ clonotypes and accounted for about 1.0-7.0% of CD8+ T cells.

A commercial ELISA kit detecting HCMV-specific IgG in serum was used to determine HCMV serostatus. Peripheral blood mononuclear cells were isolated from blood by Ficoll density gradient centrifugation. Material: blood T cells: a sorted CD56 or NKG2C T cell subset, CD4+ or CD8+ T cells, or bulk PBMC T cells (not recorded which). The V and J segments used are TRBV9 and TRBJ1-5; the TCRdb D gene call, TRBD1, has no DNA to confirm it. The origin of this receptor is a man aged 18-69 years in good health. The encoded CDR3 is CASSVGQGLEGQPQHF.